Each of the 25 T cell receptor beta chains below was sequenced from the same sample in a study of cytotoxic CD8 clonotypes in ibrutinib-treated CLL. Sequenced by immunoSEQ multiplex PCR; TCRdb stores in-frame clones only, minus some. The sample lists 150,000 to 200,000 clones, roughly 77% seen once, with over 2% in the top ten. Specimen: PBMCs, collected after 12 months of ibrutinib treatment. The receptors were gathered from a human donor with chronic lymphocytic leukemia.

V gene TRBV18 combines with J gene TRBJ2-5; a weak D match, TRBD2 (6 bases). Trimming removed 5 bases from V and 1 base from J, with 17 bases in between. This CDR3 has 16 residues. The V gene's germline CDR1 is KGHSH and CDR2 LQKENI. The CDR3: CASSTAGSGFQETQYF. CDR3 nucleotides: TGTGCCAGCTCAACCGCGGGTAGCGGATTCCAAGAGACCCAGTACTTC.

This chain links TRBV27 with TRBJ2-7, with D maybe TRBD2 (6 bases). Trimming cost V 6 bases and J 1 base, with 19 bases left between them. Looked up from germline, CDR1 is MNHEY and CDR2 is SMNVEV (reference sequence). The CDR3 covers 16 residues. For the CDR3, the DNA is TGTGCCAGCAGGATGGTAGCGGCCAGAAGATCCTACGAGCAGTACTTC. It codes for CASRMVAARRSYEQYF.

A single count supports this clone. The V gene is TRBV14, the J gene TRBJ2-7; D uncertain. Trimming shortened V by 1 base and J by 6 bases, and 7 bases separated the two germline ends. This CDR3 has 12 amino acids. The V gene's germline CDR1 is SGHDN and CDR2 FVKESK. CDR3 nucleotides: TGTGCCAGCAGCCAAGTAAACCTCGAGCAGTACTTC. It yields the protein CASSQVNLEQYF.

This chain uses TRBV7-9 with TRBJ2-3; D is tentatively TRBD1 or TRBD2 (5 bases each). The CDR3 contains 16 residues. V was trimmed by 5 bases and J by 6 bases, leaving 21 bases between them. Germline-derived CDR1 and CDR2 are SEHNR and FQNEAQ (reference sequence). CDR3 in DNA: TGTGCCAGCAGCCCTCCGGGACCGGTATTGCTGGATACGCAGTATTTT. Translated: CASSPPGPVLLDTQYF.

The chain joins TRBV7-8 to TRBJ2-1; 14 bases line up with TRBD2. Germline CDR1 reads SGHVS; CDR2 reads FQNEAQ. The ends lost 5 bases at V and 7 bases at J; junction bases unmatched: 10. The CDR3 consists of 17 residues. The CDR3 DNA reads TGTGCCAGCAGCCCCTCGCGCTGGACTAGCGGGGGGAATGAGCAGTTCTTC. Protein sequence: CASSPSRWTSGGNEQFF.

The CDR3 DNA reads TGCGCCAGCAGCCAAGACGTGAGGGGGCCCTATGGCTACACCTTC. As protein: CASSQDVRGPYGYTF. V is TRBV4-3 and J is TRBJ1-2; 7 bases are a match to TRBD1. The CDR3 is made up of 15 amino acids. Trimming cost V 0 bases and J 4 bases; bases outside gene matches: 5. Germline CDR1 and CDR2: LGHNA and YSLEER.

V gene TRBV5-6 combines with J gene TRBJ2-3; 7 positions match TRBD2. The germline CDR1 and CDR2 sequences are SGHDT and YYEEEE. The CDR3 totals 16 residues. After removal of 2 bases from V and 2 bases from J, the junction contained 8 bases not matched to a gene. The CDR3 nucleotides read TGTGCCAGCAGCTTCAGGACTAGTAGTGTCACAGATACGCAGTATTTT. Encoded protein: CASSFRTSSVTDTQYF.

The V call is TRBV5-1, the J call TRBJ2-3, with 11 bases matching TRBD1. Unmatched junction bases numbered 8, after V lost 5 bases and J lost 0 bases. The CDR3 is 17 residues long. Germline V gene data show CDR1 as SGHRS and CDR2 as YFSETQ. The DNA for the CDR3 is TGCGCCAGCAGGAGGTATGGGACAGGGGGAAGCACAGATACGCAGTATTTT. Translated, it gives CASRRYGTGGSTDTQYF.

J is TRBJ1-2 and V is TRBV19, with 7 positions matching TRBD1. This CDR3 is 14 amino acids long. Germline V gene sequence: CDR1 LNHDA, CDR2 SQIVND (reference sequence). V lost 9 bases to trimming and J lost 1 base; unmatched junction nucleotides: 8. CDR3 loop: CASEIGTDNYGYTF. The CDR3 bases are TGTGCCAGCGAAATCGGGACAGATAACTATGGCTACACCTTC.

The CDR3 DNA reads as TGTGCCAGCAGCGTATCTGCGGGAGGAATCAAAGAGACCCAGTACTTC. Protein sequence: CASSVSAGGIKETQYF. J is TRBJ2-5 and V is TRBV9; 8 bases fit TRBD2. The CDR3 sequence is 16 residues long. Germline V lookup: CDR1 SGDLS, CDR2 YYNGEE. V dropped 1 base and J dropped 3; count of bases not matched to a gene: 8. Drawing the rest from reference TRBV9 and TRBJ2-5, the complete variable domain is DSGVTQTPKHLITATGQRVTLRCSPRSGDLSVYWYQQSLDQGLQFLIQYYNGEERAKGNILERFSAQQFPDLHSELNLSSLELGDSALYFCASSVSAGGIKETQYFGPGTRLLVL.

This sequence joins TRBV25-1 and TRBJ2-2; D may be TRBD1 (6 bases). The CDR3 loop spans 13 amino acids. V dropped 6 bases and J dropped 5 bases, with 10 bases sitting between them. CDR1 is MGHDK and CDR2 is SYGVNS in the germline V gene. The CDR3 coding sequence is TGTGCCAGCAGCCCAGGGGTAACCGGGGAGCTGTTTTTT. As protein: CASSPGVTGELFF.

The genes are TRBV10-3 and TRBJ2-3; 14 bases are shared with TRBD2. The CDR3 has 14 residues. V was pared by 11 bases and J by 2 bases, with 3 bases of the junction left unmatched. The germline gives CDR1 ENHRY, CDR2 SYGVKD. CDR3 amino acids: CASGLAGATDTQYF. CDR3 bases: TGTGCCTCGGGACTAGCGGGGGCCACAGATACGCAGTATTTT.

The chain has TRBV28 and TRBJ1-5; D may be TRBD1 (5 bases). This CDR3 contains 14 residues. The V gene's germline CDR1 is MDHEN and CDR2 SYDVKM. The V and J ends lost 3 bases and 9 bases respectively, with 15 bases between them. The CDR3 coding sequence is TGTGCCAGCAGTTTCGCAATCAGGGATCGGCCCCAGCATTTT. It specifies CASSFAIRDRPQHF.

The gene calls are TRBV5-1 and TRBJ2-4, with D tentatively TRBD1 (7 bases). Between the trimmed V and J ends, which lost 7 bases and 4 bases, there was a span of 15 bases. CDR1 is SGHRS and CDR2 is YFSETQ in the germline V gene. The CDR3 consists of 14 residues. This CDR3 reads CASQPEGAKNIQYF. Written as DNA, the CDR3 is TGCGCCAGCCAGCCGGAGGGGGCTAAAAACATTCAGTACTTC.

This clone was found a few times. V gene TRBV10-3 combines with J gene TRBJ2-7; D gene unclear. The CDR3 contains 12 residues. CDR1 and CDR2 (germline): ENHRY, SYGVKD. V gave up 4 bases and J gave up 6 bases, with 10 bases separating them. CDR3 nucleotide sequence: TGTGCCATCAGTGGCTCATCCGGCGAGCAGTACTTC. Translation gives CAISGSSGEQYF.

This clone was observed a single time. The chain couples TRBV7-8 to TRBJ1-2, with 11 bases fitting TRBD1. The V gene's germline CDR1 is SGHVS and CDR2 FQNEAQ. The CDR3 extends over 15 amino acids. The junction had 7 bases not matched to a gene; V was cut back by 5 bases and J by 5 bases. This CDR3 is CASSPRTGGPYGYTF. In DNA, the CDR3 is TGTGCCAGCAGCCCCCGGACAGGGGGCCCATATGGCTACACCTTC.

The V gene is TRBV9, the J gene TRBJ2-5; D may be TRBD1 (5 bases). This CDR3 region has 15 residues. The germline V and J ends were trimmed by 0 bases and 0 bases, with 9 bases remaining between them. The germline V gene encodes CDR1 SGDLS and CDR2 YYNGEE. CDR3 DNA: TGTGCCAGCAGCGTAGGGGGCGGAAACCAAGAGACCCAGTACTTC. Protein sequence: CASSVGGGNQETQYF.

V usage is TRBV19 and J usage is TRBJ2-6, with D maybe TRBD1 (6 bases). CDR3 length: 20 residues. Germline V lookup: CDR1 LNHDA, CDR2 SQIVND (reference sequence). V dropped 5 bases and J dropped 0 bases, with 23 bases sitting between them. The CDR3 loop is CASSVHGQRIRISGANVLTF. The CDR3 DNA reads TGTGCCAGTAGTGTCCACGGACAGAGAATAAGGATCTCTGGGGCCAACGTCCTGACTTTC.

The V and J genes are TRBV11-2 and TRBJ2-1, with TRBD2 as a possible D gene (5 bases). Germline CDR1 reads SGHAT; CDR2 reads FQNNGV. Trimming stripped 1 base from V and 5 bases from J, with 12 bases between. This CDR3 contains 15 residues. For the CDR3, the DNA is TGTGCCAGCAGCTTAGTAGCTAGCCGACACAATGAGCAGTTCTTC. This encodes CASSLVASRHNEQFF.

This chain joins TRBV5-5 and TRBJ1-2; TRBD1 might be the D (6 bases). The CDR3 runs to 17 residues. Germline V lookup: CDR1 SGHKS, CDR2 YYEKEE (reference sequence). V was cut by 4 bases and J by 2 bases, with 21 bases left in between. The CDR3 here is CASSPLWGAGTNYGYTF. CDR3 nucleotides: TGTGCCAGCAGCCCCCTGTGGGGAGCGGGGACAAACTATGGCTACACCTTC.

The rearrangement links TRBV4-2 to TRBJ1-1, with 8 nucleotides matching TRBD1. V gave up 4 bases and J gave up 1 base; unmatched junction bases: 2. Germline assignment: CDR1 LGHNA and CDR2 YNFKEQ. The CDR3 is 14 amino acids. CDR3 protein: CASSRGTGNTEAFF. CDR3 nucleotides: TGTGCCAGCAGCCGGGGGACAGGGAACACTGAAGCTTTCTTT.

The V call is TRBV4-1, the J call TRBJ1-2; the D gene is possibly TRBD1 (6 bases). This CDR3 region has 16 residues. Between the trimmed V and J ends, which lost 4 bases and 8 bases, there was a span of 23 bases. CDR1 is MGHRA and CDR2 is YSYEKL in the germline V gene. The CDR3 DNA follows: TGCGCCAGCAGCCCGAATCCCGGGACACCCGGCGGGGGCTACACCTTC. Its protein is CASSPNPGTPGGGYTF.

The V and J genes are TRBV7-2 and TRBJ1-4, with D possibly being TRBD1 (5 bases). This CDR3 region has 15 residues. Trimming removed 1 base from V and 7 bases from J, with 13 bases in between. Germline CDR1 SGHTA, CDR2 FQGNSA. For the CDR3, the DNA is TGTGCCAGCAGCTTAGATGGGGGTTCAGGTGAAAAACTGTTTTTT. Its protein product is CASSLDGGSGEKLFF.

In DNA, the CDR3 is TGTGCCAGCAGATTATACAGGGGGTCGGACTATGGCTACACCTTC. Translation: CASRLYRGSDYGYTF. The chain carries TRBV6-5 and TRBJ1-2; 8 bases are a match to TRBD1. There are 15 residues in the CDR3. V lost 6 bases to trimming and J lost 3 bases; unmatched junction nucleotides: 9. From germline, CDR1 is MNHEY and CDR2 SVGAGI.

This clone has only one observation. The genes are TRBV10-2 and TRBJ1-1; no definite D call. Germline V CDR1 and CDR2: WSHSY, SAAADI. The CDR3 is 11 amino acids. The V end was cut by 3 bases, the J end by 8 bases, with 7 bases between. DNA of the CDR3: TGCGCCAGCAGTGAAAGCAACGAAGCTTTCTTT. It codes for CASSESNEAFF.